The 5 T cell receptor beta chains listed next were all sequenced from one sample in a study of graft-versus-host responses after intestinal transplantation. These receptors' targets are unknown. Libraries were prepared by immunoSEQ multiplex PCR; TCRdb keeps only in-frame clonotypes and omits some of them. The sample yields about 80,000 clones, around nine tenths seen once. The input for sequencing was unstimulated CD4+ T cells sorted from spleen or lymph node cells, taken before intestinal transplant. The source is a human donor who received an intestinal transplant.

The J gene is TRBJ2-2, the V gene TRBV5-1, with a tentative D call TRBD2 (7 bases). The CDR3 extends over 17 amino acids. Germline loops: CDR1 SGHRS, CDR2 YFSETQ. V shed 2 bases and J shed 5 bases, with 19 bases lying between them. The CDR3, as DNA: TGCGCCAGCAGCTTTCGGTGGGGGGGGCCGCGAACCGGGGAGCTGTTTTTT. Translated, it gives CASSFRWGGPRTGELFF. The full variable domain, in which reference TRBV5-1 and TRBJ2-2 provide the parts outside the CDR3, is KAGVTQTPRYLIKTRGQQVTLSCSPISGHRSVSWYQQTPGQGLQFLFEYFSETQRNKGNFPGRFSGRQFSNSRSEMNVSTLELGDSALYLCASSFRWGGPRTGELFFGEGSRLTVL.

The CDR3 loop is CASTRSGTSGGLGGNEQFF. Here the CDR3 DNA reads TGTGCCAGCACCCGCTCCGGGACTAGCGGGGGGCTCGGGGGGAATGAGCAGTTCTTC. V and J are TRBV7-8 and TRBJ2-1; TRBD2 aligns across 15 bases. CDR1 is SGHVS and CDR2 is FQNEAQ in the germline V gene. The CDR3 is 19 residues long. The V gene end was trimmed by 7 bases and the J gene end by 7 bases; junction bases not matched to a gene: 17.

This clone was recorded once. The chain combines TRBV5-1 with TRBJ2-7; a weak D match, TRBD2 (6 bases). V lost 0 bases to trimming and J lost 3 bases, with 25 bases between them. CDR1 is SGHRS and CDR2 is YFSETQ in the germline V gene. This CDR3 comprises 19 residues. CDR3 residues: CASSLVMAGRPLFGYEQYF. The CDR3 DNA reads as TGCGCCAGCAGCTTGGTAATGGCAGGGAGGCCCCTATTTGGCTACGAGCAGTACTTC.

The rearrangement uses TRBV18 and TRBJ2-3; 10 bases map to TRBD2. The CDR3 covers 19 residues. Unmatched junction bases numbered 14, after V lost 3 bases and J lost 2 bases. Germline CDR1 and CDR2: KGHSH and LQKENI. The DNA of the CDR3 is TGTGCCAGCTCACCGCTCCTAGCGGGAGTAGAATTAGACACAGATACGCAGTATTTT. Its translation is CASSPLLAGVELDTDTQYF. The full variable domain, completed using reference TRBV18 and TRBJ2-3, is NAGVMQNPRHLVRRRGQEARLRCSPMKGHSHVYWYRQLPEEGLKFMVYLQKENIIDESGMPKERFSAEFPKEGPSILRIQQVVRGDSAAYFCASSPLLAGVELDTDTQYFGPGTRLTVL.

This clone appeared once. The chain joins TRBV19 to TRBJ2-5, with a weak D call TRBD2 (6 bases). Germline V lookup: CDR1 LNHDA, CDR2 SQIVND (reference sequence). The V gene lost 5 bases and the J gene lost 6 bases, with 19 bases spanning the gap. The CDR3 has 15 amino acids. Here the CDR3 reads CASSLAAEGRKTQYF. The CDR3 nucleotides are TGTGCCAGTAGTCTGGCGGCGGAGGGAAGAAAGACCCAGTACTTC. The full variable domain, in which reference TRBV19 and TRBJ2-5 provide the parts outside the CDR3, is DGGITQSPKYLFRKEGQNVTLSCEQNLNHDAMYWYRQDPGQGLRLIYYSQIVNDFQKGDIAEGYSVSREKKESFPLTVTSAQKNPTAFYLCASSLAAEGRKTQYFGPGTRLLVL.